These 10 T cell receptor beta chains were all obtained from the same sample, sequenced in a study of T cells expressing NK-cell markers. TCRdb derives one entry per CDR3 protein from the 5' RACE reads, leaving out DNA. The clone table shows 550,000 to 600,000 distinct CDR3 sequences, with the ten largest holding roughly 3.5%. Sequencing was done on a sample of blood T cells: a sorted CD56 or NKG2C T cell subset, CD4+ or CD8+ T cells, or bulk PBMC T cells (not recorded which). All receptors come from a man aged 18-30 years in good health.

The rearrangement joins TRBV7-2 to TRBJ2-2; TCRdb gives TRBD2 as the D gene, but with no DNA this cannot be confirmed. The CDR3 length is 15 residues. Per the germline V gene, CDR1 is SGHTA and CDR2 is FQGNSA. The CDR3 sequence is CASSKGLANTGELFF.

The chain carries TRBV20-1 and TRBJ2-5; with no DNA, the TCRdb D assignment of TRBD2 cannot be verified. CDR1 and CDR2 (germline): DFQATT, SNEGSKA (reference sequence). CDR3 length: 17 amino acids. Here the CDR3 reads CSARDRSLAGGQRTQYF.

This chain uses TRBV24-1 with TRBJ1-5; the TRBD1 assignment by TCRdb is unverifiable without DNA. The CDR3 covers 14 residues. Germline V gives CDR1 KGHDR, CDR2 SFDVKD. The CDR3: CATMGGTGNQPQHF.

The gene calls are TRBV6-1 and TRBJ2-3; TCRdb names TRBD1, which stays unverified in the absence of DNA. Germline values: CDR1 MNHNS, CDR2 SASEGT. This CDR3 has 14 residues. The CDR3 reads CASSPWDLTDTQYF.

The chain employs TRBV2 and TRBJ2-5. The length of the CDR3 is 16 residues. CDR1 is SNHLY and CDR2 is FYNNEI in the germline V gene. The CDR3 is CASSENSLNFRETQYF.

This rearrangement joins TRBV19 to TRBJ2-7; TCRdb designates TRBD2, a call that cannot be tested without DNA. The CDR3 is 16 residues long. Germline CDR1 and CDR2: LNHDA and SQIVND (reference sequence). CDR3 residues: CASSRTGTSAIYEQYF. The entire variable domain, with the rest obtained from reference TRBV19 and TRBJ2-7, is as follows: DGGITQSPKYLFRKEGQNVTLSCEQNLNHDAMYWYRQDPGQGLRLIYYSQIVNDFQKGDIAEGYSVSREKKESFPLTVTSAQKNPTAFYLCASSRTGTSAIYEQYFGPGTRLTVT.

The CDR3 loop is CASSLGGLEEVRVHSDTQYF. The chain carries TRBV11-1 and TRBJ2-3; checking the TCRdb D call of TRBD1 is not possible without DNA. Germline CDR1 and CDR2: SGHAT and FQDESV (reference sequence). The CDR3 length is 20 residues.

The genes are TRBV7-8 and TRBJ1-4; TCRdb reports TRBD1, a call that lacks DNA to check it against. CDR3 length: 15 residues. Germline assignment: CDR1 SGHVS and CDR2 FQNEAQ. CDR3 amino acids: CASSPHRPGNEKLFF.

V usage is TRBV7-8 and J usage is TRBJ2-2; absent DNA, TCRdb's TRBD1 call cannot be checked. The CDR3 consists of 18 residues. Germline CDR1 and CDR2: SGHVS and FQNEAQ. This CDR3 is CASSLVSQGAVDTGELFF. Using reference TRBV7-8 and TRBJ2-2 for the parts outside the CDR3, the full variable domain is GAGVSQSPRYKVAKRGQDVALRCDPISGHVSLFWYQQALGQGPEFLTYFQNEAQLDKSGLPSDRFFAERPEGSVSTLKIQRTQQEDSAVYLCASSLVSQGAVDTGELFFGEGSRLTVL.

The J gene is TRBJ2-3, the V gene TRBV12-3 or TRBV12-4; with no DNA, the TCRdb D assignment of TRBD2 cannot be verified. The CDR3 loop spans 13 amino acids. This chain's CDR3 is CASSPLGTDTQYF.